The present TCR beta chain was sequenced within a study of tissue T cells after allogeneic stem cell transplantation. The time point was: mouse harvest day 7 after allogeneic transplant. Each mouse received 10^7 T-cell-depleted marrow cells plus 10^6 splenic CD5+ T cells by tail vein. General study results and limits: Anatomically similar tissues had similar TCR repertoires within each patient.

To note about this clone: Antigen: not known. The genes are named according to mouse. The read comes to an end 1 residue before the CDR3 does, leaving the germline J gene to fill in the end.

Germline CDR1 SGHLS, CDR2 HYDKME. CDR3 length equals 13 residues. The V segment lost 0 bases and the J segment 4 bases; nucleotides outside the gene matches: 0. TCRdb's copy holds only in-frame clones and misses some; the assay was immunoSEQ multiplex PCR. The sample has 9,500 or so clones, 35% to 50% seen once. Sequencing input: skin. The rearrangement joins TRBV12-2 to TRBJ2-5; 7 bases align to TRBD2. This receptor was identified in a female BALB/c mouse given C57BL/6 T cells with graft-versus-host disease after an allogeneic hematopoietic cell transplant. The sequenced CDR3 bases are TGTGCCAGCTCTCTCGGGACTGAAGACACCCAGTAC. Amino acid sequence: CASSLGTEDTQY. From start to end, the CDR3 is CASSLGTEDTQYF. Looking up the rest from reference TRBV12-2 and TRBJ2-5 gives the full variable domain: NSGVVQSPRYIIKGKGERSILKCIPISGHLSVAWYQQTQGQELKFFIQHYDKMERDKGNLPSRFSVQQFDDYHSEMNMSALELEDSAVYFCASSLGTEDTQYFGPGTRLLVL.